The 19 T cell receptor beta chains given below trace back to one sample, sequenced in a study of PD-L1 blockade in urothelial cancer (dated by TCRdb to about 2017). Library preparation used the immunoSEQ multiplex PCR assay. Imported from immuneACCESS, the table was reduced by TCRdb to in-frame sequences with V and J called. These copies leave out some clones; in studies compared against another copy, an unresolved V gene accounts for under half, and the cause of the remainder is not known. The sample records around 66,000 clones, around nine tenths of which are singletons. The top ten clonotypes cover 11% of the sample. In the paper's terms, the time point label means: peripheral blood 6 weeks after treatment start. Source: PBMCs, taken around atezolizumab (anti-PD-L1) treatment. These receptors were collected from a man aged 60-69 years with urothelial cancer.

CDR3 in DNA: TGTGCCAGCAGGACTAGCGGGGGAAATGAGCAGTTCTTC. Amino acids: CASRTSGGNEQFF. This chain links TRBV28 with TRBJ2-1, with 12 positions matching TRBD2. Unmatched junction bases numbered 1, after V lost 6 bases and J lost 7 bases. The CDR3 spans 13 residues. Germline CDR1 reads MDHEN; CDR2 reads SYDVKM.

The chain recombines TRBV10-3 with TRBJ1-1, with a weak D call TRBD1 (5 bases). V was pared by 5 bases and J by 2 bases, with 9 bases between. Germline-derived CDR1 and CDR2 are ENHRY and SYGVKD. This CDR3 has 13 residues. In DNA form, the CDR3 reads TGTGCCATCAGTTGGACAACCAACACTGAAGCTTTCTTT. Residues: CAISWTTNTEAFF.

J is TRBJ2-3 and V is TRBV6-1, with 15 bases that match TRBD2. V shed 4 bases, J shed 5 bases, and the junction held 13 bases outside the gene matches. This CDR3 has 19 residues. CDR1 and CDR2 (germline): MNHNS, SASEGT. The CDR3 DNA sequence: TGTGCCAGCAGTGTCCGGCGCCCGGGACTAGCGGGAGGAGGAGATACGCAGTATTTT. Translation gives CASSVRRPGLAGGGDTQYF.

The V call is TRBV7-8, the J call TRBJ1-5; D might be TRBD1 (5 bases). This CDR3 is built from 15 residues. Germline V gene lookup returns CDR1 SGHVS and CDR2 FQNEAQ. The V end was cut by 2 bases, the J end by 7 bases, with 15 bases between. The CDR3 spells CASSLMPGREQPQHF. As DNA, the CDR3 is TGTGCCAGCAGCTTAATGCCAGGGAGGGAACAGCCCCAGCATTTT.

In its sample, this clone was seen once. This sequence joins TRBV9 and TRBJ2-3; 8 bases fit TRBD2. V lost 3 bases to trimming and J lost 0 bases; unmatched junction nucleotides: 9. Germline CDR1 is SGDLS and CDR2 is YYNGEE. The CDR3 loop spans 17 amino acids. The CDR3 region has the DNA TGTGCCAGCAGCGCCAGGACTAGCCGGGGGAGCACAGATACGCAGTATTTT. The encoded protein is CASSARTSRGSTDTQYF. The whole variable domain, filled in from reference TRBV9 and TRBJ2-3, reads DSGVTQTPKHLITATGQRVTLRCSPRSGDLSVYWYQQSLDQGLQFLIQYYNGEERAKGNILERFSAQQFPDLHSELNLSSLELGDSALYFCASSARTSRGSTDTQYFGPGTRLTVL.

V is TRBV11-2 and J is TRBJ2-7, with D unclear. CDR1 SGHAT and CDR2 FQNNGV come from the germline V gene. V shed 5 bases and J shed 7 bases, with 9 bases lying between them. CDR3 length: 11 residues. The CDR3 nucleotides read TGTGCCAGCAGCCCTCAACTAGAGCAGTACTTC. Amino acid sequence: CASSPQLEQYF.

This clone has only one observation. At one of its ends the junction is not consistent with the germline gene, which may arise from a read error. The rearrangement links TRBV10-3 to TRBJ1-2; possibly TRBD1 for D (6 bases). The CDR3 covers 12 residues. Germline values: CDR1 ENHRY, CDR2 SYGVKD. CDR3 coding DNA: TGTGCCATCAGTGAAAGCGACAGGCAAATCTCCTTC. This codes for CAISESDRQISF.

The chain has TRBV11-2 and TRBJ2-3, with D maybe TRBD2 (6 bases). The CDR3 is 17 residues long. Between the trimmed V and J ends, which lost 5 bases and 4 bases, there was a span of 22 bases. Germline CDR1 reads SGHAT; CDR2 reads FQNNGV. DNA for the CDR3: TGTGCCAGCAGCGGAGGGAGTTGGGGGAAGCGGGCAGATACGCAGTATTTT. It translates to CASSGGSWGKRADTQYF.

This clone occurred a few times. The chain links TRBV11-1 to TRBJ1-2, with 8 nucleotides matching TRBD1. This CDR3 comprises 13 residues. Looked up from germline, CDR1 is SGHAT and CDR2 is FQDESV (reference sequence). The J segment lost 5 bases and the V segment lost 2 bases, leaving 1 base of the junction unmatched. CDR3 in DNA: TGTGCCAGCAGCTTAAGGACAGGGTATGGCTACACCTTC. This translates into CASSLRTGYGYTF.

The rearrangement joins TRBV6-6 to TRBJ2-5; TRBD1 might be the D (5 bases). Germline loops: CDR1 MNHNY, CDR2 SVGAGI (reference sequence). V lost 0 bases, J lost 5 bases, and 10 bases lay in between. The length of the CDR3 is 14 residues. The CDR3 DNA reads TGTGCCAGCAGTTACTCGGTGGGGCTCGAGACCCAGTACTTC. Translation: CASSYSVGLETQYF.

This clone was picked up a small number of times. The CDR3 DNA sequence: TGTGCCAGCAGCTCCACCCGAGGCGGGATCAATGAGCAGTTCTTC. Translating gives CASSSTRGGINEQFF. This rearrangement joins TRBV5-5 to TRBJ2-1, with a tentative D call TRBD2 (6 bases). CDR3 size: 15 residues. Looked up from germline, CDR1 is SGHKS and CDR2 is YYEKEE (reference sequence). V shed 3 bases and J shed 6 bases, with 16 bases lying between them.

The V gene is TRBV7-8, the J gene TRBJ2-6; the D is unclear. This CDR3 contains 15 residues. Germline V CDR1 and CDR2: SGHVS, FQNEAQ. Trimming took off 3 bases at V and 0 bases at J, with 6 bases between the two ends. CDR3 in amino acids: CASSFALSGANVLTF. The CDR3 DNA reads as TGTGCCAGCAGCTTCGCGCTCTCTGGGGCCAACGTCCTGACTTTC.

J is TRBJ2-7 and V is TRBV2; D is possibly TRBD2 (6 bases). Germline CDR1 reads SNHLY; CDR2 reads FYNNEI. V dropped 7 bases and J dropped 2 bases, with 15 bases sitting between them. The CDR3 has 14 amino acids. In DNA form, the CDR3 reads TGTGCCAGCACGAGGAGGGGACCTACCTACGAGCAGTACTTC. Translated, it gives CASTRRGPTYEQYF.

The chain recombines TRBV7-3 with TRBJ2-1, with a tentative D call TRBD1 (5 bases). Trimming left V 5 bases short and J 5 bases short, with 16 bases between. This CDR3 region has 15 residues. Looked up from germline, CDR1 is SGHTA and CDR2 is FQGTGA. The CDR3: CASSPTRADNNEQFF. The CDR3 bases are TGTGCCAGCAGCCCGACACGGGCGGACAACAATGAGCAGTTCTTC.

This chain uses TRBV6-6 with TRBJ2-7, with D unclear. This CDR3 contains 14 residues. Trimming shortened V by 2 bases and J by 1 base, and 9 bases separated the two germline ends. From germline, CDR1 is MNHNY and CDR2 SVGAGI (reference sequence). The CDR3 sequence: CASSYLTPSYEQYF. CDR3 coding DNA: TGTGCCAGCAGTTACCTGACACCGTCCTACGAGCAGTACTTC.

The chain combines TRBV2 with TRBJ2-7; 12 nucleotides line up with TRBD1. The J call may be in error: the DNA end matches TRBJ2-1 better. CDR1 is SNHLY, CDR2 FYNNEI, per germline. CDR3 size: 17 residues. CDR3 region: CASTQPLGQGANHEQFF. In DNA, the CDR3 is TGTGCCAGCACCCAGCCGTTGGGACAGGGGGCGAACCATGAGCAGTTCTTC.

V and J are TRBV19 and TRBJ2-1, with TRBD2 matching 11 bases. The junction had 9 bases not matched to a gene; V was cut back by 10 bases and J by 4 bases. Germline V gene data show CDR1 as LNHDA and CDR2 as SQIVND (reference sequence). This CDR3 region has 15 residues. This chain's CDR3 is CATQQGLAEYNEQFF. The CDR3 DNA reads as TGTGCCACCCAGCAGGGACTAGCGGAATACAATGAGCAGTTCTTC.

This chain links TRBV5-4 with TRBJ2-7; 8 bases are shared with TRBD1. The length of the CDR3 is 14 residues. The ends lost 4 bases at V and 3 bases at J; junction bases unmatched: 6. Germline CDR1 and CDR2: SGHNT and YYREEE (reference sequence). In nucleotides, the CDR3 is TGTGCCAGCAGCCCTCGGACAGGGAACTACGAGCAGTACTTC. Protein product: CASSPRTGNYEQYF. Full variable domain (remainder filled in from reference TRBV5-4 and TRBJ2-7): ETGVTQSPTHLIKTRGQQVTLRCSSQSGHNTVSWYQQALGQGPQFIFQYYREEENGRGNFPPRFSGLQFPNYSSELNVNALELDDSALYLCASSPRTGNYEQYFGPGTRLTVT.

This clone appeared a single time. The chain couples TRBV2 to TRBJ1-4; a possible D gene is TRBD1 (6 bases). Trimming cost V 8 bases and J 8 bases, with 21 bases left between them. CDR1 and CDR2 from the germline V gene are SNHLY and FYNNEI. The CDR3 has 15 amino acids. CDR3: CASSYSSGVIEKLFF. The DNA of the CDR3 is TGTGCCAGCTCCTATTCATCAGGGGTAATCGAAAAACTGTTTTTT.